Each of the 3 T cell receptor beta chains below was sequenced from the same sample in a study of blood T cell repertoires in COVID-19. TCRdb's table, derived via immunoSEQ multiplex PCR, lists solely in-frame clones and lacks some. The data hold about 160,000 clones, with more than 60% observed a single time. Specimen: peripheral blood. All receptors derive from a man between 70 and 80 years old with acute or convalescent COVID-19.

This clone was detected only once. This chain uses TRBV24-1 with TRBJ1-3, with D possibly matching TRBD1 (6 bases). Germline V gene data show CDR1 as KGHDR and CDR2 as SFDVKD. Trimming took off 0 bases at V and 4 bases at J, with 21 bases between the two ends. The CDR3 has 19 amino acids. CDR3 sequence: CATSDLQGSESQIGNTIYF. In DNA form, the CDR3 reads TGTGCCACCAGTGATTTGCAGGGGTCAGAAAGCCAGATCGGAAACACCATATATTTT.

The chain employs TRBV19 and TRBJ1-6; the match to TRBD1 covers 9 bases. V gave up 3 bases and J gave up 10 bases; unmatched junction bases: 10. This CDR3 region has 16 residues. CDR1 is LNHDA and CDR2 is SQIVND in the germline V gene (reference sequence). CDR3 loop: CASSMTGGNRGSPLHF. As DNA, the CDR3 is TGTGCCAGTAGTATGACAGGGGGGAATCGGGGGTCACCCCTCCACTTT. Full variable domain (outside the CDR3, taken from reference TRBV19 and TRBJ1-6): DGGITQSPKYLFRKEGQNVTLSCEQNLNHDAMYWYRQDPGQGLRLIYYSQIVNDFQKGDIAEGYSVSREKKESFPLTVTSAQKNPTAFYLCASSMTGGNRGSPLHFGNGTRLTVT.

The V call is TRBV7-3, the J call TRBJ2-3, with 11 bases lining up with TRBD2. CDR3 length: 16 residues. Trimming at V came to 4 bases and at J to 6 bases, leaving 9 bases not matched to a gene. In germline, CDR1 is SGHTA, CDR2 FQGTGA. In nucleotides, the CDR3 is TGTGCCAGCAGCTCCGGACTAGCGGGCCTTGGGGATACGCAGTATTTT. This gives the protein CASSSGLAGLGDTQYF. The full variable domain, completed using reference TRBV7-3 and TRBJ2-3, is GAGVSQTPSNKVTEKGKYVELRCDPISGHTALYWYRQSLGQGPEFLIYFQGTGAADDSGLPNDRFFAVRPEGSVSTLKIQRTERGDSAVYLCASSSGLAGLGDTQYFGPGTRLTVL.